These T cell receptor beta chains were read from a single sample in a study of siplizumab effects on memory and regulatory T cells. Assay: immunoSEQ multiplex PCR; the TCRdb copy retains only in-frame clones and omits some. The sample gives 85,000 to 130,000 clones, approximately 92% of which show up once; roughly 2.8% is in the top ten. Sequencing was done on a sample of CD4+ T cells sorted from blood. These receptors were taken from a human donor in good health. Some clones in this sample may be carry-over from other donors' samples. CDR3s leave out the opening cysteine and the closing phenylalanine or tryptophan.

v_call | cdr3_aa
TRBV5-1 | ASSLAERGTGELF
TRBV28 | ASSSPGGDNYGYT
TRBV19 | ASSQMGGLEAF
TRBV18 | ASSPPSSNTGELF
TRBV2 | ASSLQRTGYNTGELF
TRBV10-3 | AISRTSGRAGSTDTQY
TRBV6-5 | ASSYDGVYEQY
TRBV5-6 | ASSSGRLLYNEQF
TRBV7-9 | ASSRETGVPTNEKLF
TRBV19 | ATAQELVSNEQY
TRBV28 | ASSEPGPGTDTQY
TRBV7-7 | ASSQALGVGNTIY
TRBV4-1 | ASSQGLAGVILIEQF
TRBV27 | AGDPSRGREHFYEQY
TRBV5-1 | ASSLMAGGSSYEQY
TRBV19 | ASSIGMAGVSEQY
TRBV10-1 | ASSLAGNNEQF
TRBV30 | AWSRGISTNEKLF
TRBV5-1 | ASSFDQVYNEQF
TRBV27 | ASSSGPLSNQPQH
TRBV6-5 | ASSYRTESYEQY
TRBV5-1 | ASSARQGSETQY
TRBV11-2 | ASSGGLSSYNEQF
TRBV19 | ASSIGTRAPNTGELF
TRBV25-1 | ASSGTGRTEAF
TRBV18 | ASSPPGRDTQY
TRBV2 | ASISQGARETQY
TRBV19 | ASSQTANNQPQH
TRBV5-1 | ASSLDGRVDTDTQY
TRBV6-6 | ASSSTVGAGELF
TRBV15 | ATRRGANTGELF
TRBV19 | ASSIFRNTEAF
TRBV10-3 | AITEGGSYGYT
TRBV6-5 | ASSLDSLDTEAF
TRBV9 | ASSALAGPQETQY
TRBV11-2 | ASSLVTGGFYYGYT
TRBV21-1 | ASTTPEKNTEAF
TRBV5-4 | ASSLRLATSTDTQY
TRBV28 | ASSFVRTGATQY
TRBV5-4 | ASSLGWGNTNYGYT
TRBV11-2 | ASSLKIARTGIFYNEQF
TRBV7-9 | ASSGVGGFTEAF
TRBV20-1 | SLRPDTQY
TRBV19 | ASSPGLPDTQY
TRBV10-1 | ASSARPDTGELF